This T cell receptor beta chain came from a study of T-cell memory formation after mild COVID-19 (dated by TCRdb to the early 2020s). Broadly, across the study: Most TCR sequence clusters were specific to one of the two donors. In a couple of donors, T-cell clones that expanded and contracted after mild COVID-19 were tracked by sequencing TCRalpha and TCRbeta repertoires over time. The cohort was made up of two young adult volunteers, one female and one male, who were previously healthy. What the study reported, not specific to this receptor: Contracting CD4+ clones were located mainly in the CM and EM memory subsets, whereas CD8+ clones were found to be enriched in EMRA. The study included only a couple of mild cases, and larger cohorts that include severe cases with pre-infection samples were judged to be necessary. Clones contracting from day 15 to 85 had balanced CD4/CD8 phenotypes, while a second wave expanding from day 15 to 37 was biased towards CD4+. SARS-CoV-2 specificity of the second-wave clones peaking on day 37 was not confirmed. Some responding clones were detected in pre-infection memory, which suggested that pre-existing cross-reactive memory T cells had joined the SARS-CoV-2 response.

There are 15 amino acids in the CDR3, from cysteine to phenylalanine inclusive. Left in the record is the CDR3 DNA by itself, 45 bases read in frame from the first base. The junction shows trimming of 2 bases on V and 0 bases on J, plus 9 bases between the germline ends. Via the germline V gene, CDR1 is SGHRS and CDR2 YFSETQ. PBMCs were isolated by Ficoll-Paque density gradient centrifugation. For sequencing, an Illumina NovaSeq 6000 was employed. cDNA libraries for TCRalpha and TCRbeta were prepared by 5'RACE using constant-segment primers, with sample barcodes and unique molecular identifiers added. Trizol reagent was used to extract RNA from every sample. Libraries were amplified in two PCR steps, with a second sample barcode and Illumina TruSeq adapters added in the second step. Sequencing of the libraries was done on an Illumina NovaSeq, producing 2 x 150 bp paired-end reads. For the original study's pipeline: Reads were demultiplexed and collapsed into UMI-guided consensus sequences with migec v1.2.7. Using mixcr v2.1.11, UMI consensuses were aligned to TRA and TRB V and J templates and then assembled into clonotypes. A clonotype was counted as expanded or contracted only if both edgeR and NoisET called the change significant, with noise models trained on biological replicates. For edgeR calls, a false discovery rate-adjusted p below 0.01 and a log2 fold-change threshold of 1 were applied. As an exploratory analysis of dynamics, max-normalized trajectories of the 1000 most abundant clonotypes were examined with PCA combined with hierarchical clustering. The CD4 or CD8 phenotype of responding clones was assigned using the separately sequenced CD4+ and CD8+ repertoires. The public sequencing data were trimmed at Q25 with fastp and processed into clonotypes with MiXCR by TCRdb, which kept only in-frame beta chains. Under each unique CDR3 protein, matching rows form one entry showing the most common genes and DNA. The V and J calls were not made by the authors but by TCRdb's processing. In this sample the table shows roughly 280,000 distinct CDR3 sequences, 16% of which occur a single time. More than 20% of the sample is held by the ten biggest clonotypes.

This clonotype was seen ten or more times. It lacks a known antigen. No clone much larger than this one lies a single base away; base qualities are absent. The specimen was PBMCs or a T cell subset sorted from them (not recorded which). The V gene is TRBV5-1 and the J gene is TRBJ2-1, with no reliable assignment of the D segment. The TCR originated in a man between 18 and 35 years old who had mild COVID-19 (a few samples of this study predate the infection). The sample titles of this study are shuffled in the database, so cell type and time point are left out; the donor was told from shared clones. DNA sequence: TGCGCCAGCAGCTTCCAGGACCTCTCCTACAATGAGCAGTTCTTC. Its translation reads: CASSFQDLSYNEQFF.